One sample yielded the 22 T cell receptor beta chains listed below, sequenced in a study of shared clonotypes between healthy human individuals. Assay: immunoSEQ multiplex PCR; the TCRdb copy retains only in-frame clones and omits some. Among approximately 1.4 million clones listed, approximately 98% were seen once. Sequencing was performed on naive CD4+ T cells sorted from blood. Subset: CD45RA+ positively selected. The receptor source for this set is a man aged 30-40 years in good health.

The chain joins TRBV30 to TRBJ1-1; D is unclear. The CDR3 covers 13 residues. V was clipped by 4 bases and J by 0 bases, with 9 bases between them. Germline CDR1 reads GTSNPN; CDR2 reads SVGIG (reference sequence). The CDR3 region is CAWMTSMNTEAFF. CDR3 nucleotide sequence: TGTGCCTGGATGACATCCATGAACACTGAAGCTTTCTTT.

About this clone itself: This sample also contains other DNA sequences that code for the same CDR3. This CDR3 reads CASSPRQGPYEQYF. The CDR3 region has the DNA TGTGCCAGCTCACCCCGACAGGGTCCCTACGAGCAGTACTTC. This chain links TRBV18 with TRBJ2-7; 7 bases match TRBD1. CDR3 length: 14 amino acids. Germline CDR1 KGHSH, CDR2 LQKENI. V shed 3 bases and J 2 bases; nucleotides not matched to a gene: 4.

The rearrangement uses TRBV28 and TRBJ2-1; 14 bases agree with TRBD2. Germline V gives CDR1 MDHEN, CDR2 SYDVKM. The CDR3 covers 19 residues. With 4 bases clipped from V and 1 base from J, the junction kept 9 bases outside the gene matches. The CDR3 sequence is CASSSQSGLAGASYNEQFF. The CDR3 DNA reads as TGTGCCAGCAGTTCCCAATCGGGACTAGCGGGAGCTTCCTACAATGAGCAGTTCTTC. The variable domain in full, completed from reference TRBV28 and TRBJ2-1, reads DVKVTQSSRYLVKRTGEKVFLECVQDMDHENMFWYRQDPGLGLRLIYFSYDVKMKEKGDIPEGYSVSREKKERFSLILESASTNQTSMYLCASSSQSGLAGASYNEQFFGPGTRLTVL.

This rearrangement joins TRBV5-1 to TRBJ1-1; possibly TRBD1 for D (5 bases). V gave up 0 bases and J gave up 8 bases, with 14 bases separating them. The CDR3 covers 14 residues. The germline gives CDR1 SGHRS, CDR2 YFSETQ. CDR3 sequence reads: CASSLGQGSNEAFF. The CDR3 nucleotides read TGCGCCAGCAGCTTGGGTCAGGGATCCAACGAAGCTTTCTTT. The full variable domain, with the rest looked up from reference TRBV5-1 and TRBJ1-1, is KAGVTQTPRYLIKTRGQQVTLSCSPISGHRSVSWYQQTPGQGLQFLFEYFSETQRNKGNFPGRFSGRQFSNSRSEMNVSTLELGDSALYLCASSLGQGSNEAFFGQGTRLTVV.

This chain joins TRBV9 and TRBJ1-2; 10 positions match TRBD1. The CDR3 contains 12 residues. Germline V gene data show CDR1 as SGDLS and CDR2 as YYNGEE. J was trimmed by 8 bases and V by 3 bases; bases with no gene match: 1. DNA for the CDR3: TGTGCCAGCAGCGAGACAGGGGGCGGCTACACCTTC. Encoded protein: CASSETGGGYTF. Supplemented by reference TRBV9 and TRBJ1-2, the full variable domain reads DSGVTQTPKHLITATGQRVTLRCSPRSGDLSVYWYQQSLDQGLQFLIQYYNGEERAKGNILERFSAQQFPDLHSELNLSSLELGDSALYFCASSETGGGYTFGSGTRLTVV.

The chain couples TRBV5-1 to TRBJ2-1, with D possibly being TRBD2 (5 bases). Germline-derived CDR1 and CDR2 are SGHRS and YFSETQ. V lost 0 bases to trimming and J lost 6 bases, with 13 bases between them. The CDR3 is 15 residues long. CDR3 DNA: TGCGCCAGCAGCTTGGAGGCTCTAGCCTTCAATGAGCAGTTCTTC. Amino acid sequence: CASSLEALAFNEQFF.

This clone is a singleton in its sample. This chain links TRBV9 with TRBJ2-2; D is possibly TRBD2 (5 bases). This CDR3 has 17 residues. Per the germline V gene, CDR1 is SGDLS and CDR2 is YYNGEE. V lost 6 bases and J 0 bases, leaving 18 bases between the germline ends. CDR3 DNA: TGTGCCAGCACCTCAAAACTAACCGGGACGAACACCGGGGAGCTGTTTTTT. Its translation is CASTSKLTGTNTGELFF.

The chain uses TRBV5-8 and TRBJ2-7; D is perhaps TRBD2 (6 bases). Trimming took off 5 bases at V and 1 base at J, with 28 bases between the two ends. This CDR3 spans 19 amino acids. Germline CDR1 and CDR2: SGHTS and YDEGEE. The CDR3 here is CASRRGKRARGGGSYEQYF. The CDR3 DNA sequence: TGTGCCAGCAGGAGAGGGAAGCGGGCCCGGGGAGGAGGTTCCTACGAGCAGTACTTC.

This chain joins TRBV5-1 and TRBJ2-7; 8 bases align to TRBD1. Germline CDR1 SGHRS, CDR2 YFSETQ. The length of the CDR3 is 15 residues. V shed 2 bases and J 3 bases; nucleotides not matched to a gene: 7. The CDR3 reads CASSLRPGQVYEQYF. CDR3 DNA sequence: TGCGCCAGCAGCTTACGCCCGGGACAGGTCTACGAGCAGTACTTC. Supplemented by reference TRBV5-1 and TRBJ2-7, the full variable domain reads KAGVTQTPRYLIKTRGQQVTLSCSPISGHRSVSWYQQTPGQGLQFLFEYFSETQRNKGNFPGRFSGRQFSNSRSEMNVSTLELGDSALYLCASSLRPGQVYEQYFGPGTRLTVT.

This chain joins TRBV7-2 and TRBJ2-7; D is uncertain. The CDR3 contains 15 residues. Germline V gene sequence: CDR1 SGHTA, CDR2 FQGNSA. V lost 2 bases to trimming and J lost 0 bases, with 11 bases between them. The CDR3 region is CASSLIGRSSYEQYF. The CDR3, as DNA: TGTGCCAGCAGCTTAATAGGCCGGAGCTCCTACGAGCAGTACTTC.

This rearrangement joins TRBV28 to TRBJ2-7; 9 bases match TRBD2. This CDR3 region has 17 residues. Germline assignment: CDR1 MDHEN and CDR2 SYDVKM. V lost 1 base and J lost 5; bases outside the gene matches: 12. CDR3 sequence: CASSLLVAGGFFHEQYF. DNA of the CDR3: TGTGCCAGCAGTTTATTAGTTGCGGGAGGGTTTTTCCACGAGCAGTACTTC.

The chain combines TRBV9 with TRBJ1-1; no clear D gene. The CDR3 length is 13 residues. Germline lookup yields CDR1 SGDLS and CDR2 YYNGEE. V lost 0 bases, J lost 1 base, and 4 bases lay in between. The CDR3 sequence: CASSVGANTEAFF. The CDR3 DNA follows: TGTGCCAGCAGCGTAGGGGCGAACACTGAAGCTTTCTTT.

This clone appeared a single time. CDR3 region: CASSLTHVNYEQYF. CDR3 DNA sequence: TGCGCCAGCAGCCTGACGCATGTGAACTACGAGCAGTACTTC. The rearrangement joins TRBV4-3 to TRBJ2-7; D gene unclear. This CDR3 has 14 amino acids. The germline V gene encodes CDR1 LGHNA and CDR2 YSLEER. V was cut by 4 bases and J by 3 bases, with 13 bases left in between.

This sequence joins TRBV5-1 and TRBJ2-5; perhaps TRBD1 as D (5 bases). The CDR3 has 15 residues. The germline V gene encodes CDR1 SGHRS and CDR2 YFSETQ. V shed 3 bases and J shed 2 bases, with 14 bases lying between them. The CDR3 DNA follows: TGCGCCAGCAGCTCCACCGCGACAGAGCAAGAGACCCAGTACTTC. It yields the protein CASSSTATEQETQYF. Drawing the rest from reference TRBV5-1 and TRBJ2-5, the complete variable domain is KAGVTQTPRYLIKTRGQQVTLSCSPISGHRSVSWYQQTPGQGLQFLFEYFSETQRNKGNFPGRFSGRQFSNSRSEMNVSTLELGDSALYLCASSSTATEQETQYFGPGTRLLVL.

This clone was observed a single time. This chain connects TRBV18 to TRBJ1-4; D is unresolved. The V end was cut by 1 base, the J end by 3 bases, with 6 bases between. Germline V lookup: CDR1 KGHSH, CDR2 LQKENI. The CDR3 is 14 residues long. The DNA of the CDR3 is TGTGCCAGCTCACCACGGTCAGCTAATGAAAAACTGTTTTTT. Protein: CASSPRSANEKLFF.

The chain combines TRBV19 with TRBJ2-3; D might be TRBD1 or TRBD2, each matching 5 bases. CDR3 size: 16 residues. The ends were cut back, 5 bases at V and 1 base at J, with 16 bases in the middle. Germline values: CDR1 LNHDA, CDR2 SQIVND (reference sequence). CDR3: CASSGSPGRRTDTQYF. The CDR3 region has the DNA TGTGCCAGTAGTGGCTCACCGGGACGTCGCACAGATACGCAGTATTTT.

With respect to this clone: A single base separates this from a much larger clone, so it may be a read error. This rearrangement joins TRBV5-1 to TRBJ1-5, with D possibly matching TRBD1 (5 bases). V lost 3 bases to trimming and J lost 4 bases, with 8 bases between them. CDR3 size: 13 residues. CDR1 SGHRS and CDR2 YFSETQ come from the germline V gene. The CDR3 protein is CASSWEGNQPQHF. The CDR3 DNA is TGCGCCAGCAGCTGGGAGGGGAATCAGCCCCAGCATTTT.

The genes are TRBV5-5 and TRBJ2-7; the match to TRBD1 covers 8 bases. The CDR3 totals 15 residues. With V trimmed by 2 bases and J by 1 base, 5 bases remained unmatched. Looked up from germline, CDR1 is SGHKS and CDR2 is YYEKEE (reference sequence). This CDR3 is CASSFLGTGSYEQYF. CDR3 DNA: TGTGCCAGCAGCTTCCTCGGGACAGGTTCCTACGAGCAGTACTTC.

This chain connects TRBV6-5 to TRBJ2-7, with 12 bases aligning to TRBD2. Germline V gene sequence: CDR1 MNHEY, CDR2 SVGAGI. The CDR3 contains 15 residues. J lost 9 bases, V lost 2 bases, and 8 bases had no gene match. The CDR3 loop reads CASSYRLAGAVGQYF. The CDR3 DNA follows: TGTGCCAGCAGTTACCGACTAGCGGGAGCCGTTGGGCAGTACTTC.

This chain joins TRBV11-2 and TRBJ2-4; 12 bases fit TRBD2. The junction had 10 bases not matched to a gene; V was cut back by 5 bases and J by 2 bases. This CDR3 region has 18 residues. From germline, CDR1 is SGHAT and CDR2 FQNNGV. In DNA, the CDR3 is TGTGCCAGCAGCGCCTGGACTAGCGGGATGGTGACCAAAAACATTCAGTACTTC. It translates to CASSAWTSGMVTKNIQYF.

This sequence joins TRBV6-5 and TRBJ2-1, with D unresolved. The CDR3 runs 15 residues. The V gene's germline CDR1 is MNHEY and CDR2 SVGAGI. V dropped 4 bases and J dropped 4 bases, with 14 bases sitting between them. CDR3 nucleotide sequence: TGTGCCAGCAGTTCTTCCCCCTCTGGGTACAATGAGCAGTTCTTC. Translated: CASSSSPSGYNEQFF.

This clone was seen just once. The rearrangement uses TRBV23-1 and TRBJ2-1, with D possibly TRBD2 on 6 matching bases. Being an ORF, TRBV23-1 has a function that is uncertain. The CDR3 is 18 amino acids. V lost 3 bases to trimming and J lost 3 bases, with 21 bases between them. The DNA for the CDR3 is TGCGCCAGCAGTCAGTGGCCGGGGGACCGTTGGGACTACAATGAGCAGTTCTTC. The encoded protein is CASSQWPGDRWDYNEQFF.